This T cell receptor beta chain appears in the sequencing data of a study of blood T cell repertoires in COVID-19. At the level of the study: The cDNA or gDNA used as material had been derived from T cells, B-cell-depleted T cells, or PBMCs.

CDR3 size: 15 residues. Germline assignment: CDR1 SEHNR and CDR2 FQNEAQ (reference sequence). V trimming: 5 bases; J trimming: 0 bases; junction bases outside the gene matches: 3. Original data processing: Nucleated cell number was recorded as an estimate derived from reference gene primer amplification. The assay was immunoSEQ multiplex PCR, and TCRdb's table has in-frame clones only and misses some. Clone size and the V and J calls come from that table; the DNA yielded D and trimming. This table has about 160,000 clones, around 80% appearing once. The TCR sequence derives from a woman older than 75 with acute or convalescent COVID-19. The sample consisted of peripheral blood. This chain links TRBV7-9 with TRBJ2-7; 11 bases line up with TRBD2. The CDR3: CASSLLAGGSYEQYF. In DNA form, the CDR3 reads TGTGCCAGCAGCCTGCTAGCGGGAGGCTCCTACGAGCAGTACTTC.